The 30 T cell receptor beta chains presented below share a single source sample, sequenced in a study of blood T cell repertoires in COVID-19. Here immunoSEQ multiplex PCR was the method, and the copy in TCRdb shows in-frame clones only, minus some. The repertoire holds about 180,000 clones, with 65% to 90% as singletons. Material: peripheral blood. Every receptor here comes from a human donor in a cohort sampled during active COVID-19.

This clone was found a few times. V and J are TRBV19 and TRBJ1-6, with no clear D. V was trimmed by 2 bases and J by 7 bases, leaving 3 bases between them. The CDR3 contains 12 residues. Germline V gene lookup returns CDR1 LNHDA and CDR2 SQIVND (reference sequence). CDR3 coding DNA: TGTGCCAGTAGTATACCGAATTCACCCCTCCACTTT. The encoded protein is CASSIPNSPLHF.

The chain uses TRBV7-2 and TRBJ2-7; 10 nucleotides match TRBD2. CDR1 is SGHTA, CDR2 FQGNSA, per germline. Germline trimming cut 1 base from V and 0 bases from J; bases unmatched to any gene: 9. CDR3 size: 18 residues. The CDR3 nucleotides are TGTGCCAGCAGCTTAGGGGGTAGCGGGGGGAAGAGCTCCTACGAGCAGTACTTC. Translation: CASSLGGSGGKSSYEQYF.

This clone was detected only a few times. The chain couples TRBV5-6 to TRBJ1-3, with D possibly TRBD1 on 6 matching bases. CDR1 is SGHDT, CDR2 YYEEEE, per germline. V lost 3 bases and J lost 2, with 15 bases in between. This CDR3 spans 16 amino acids. The CDR3 sequence is CASSWGTGITGNTIYF. The CDR3 coding sequence is TGTGCCAGCAGCTGGGGCACAGGGATCACTGGAAACACCATATATTTT.

This clone was observed a handful of times. V usage is TRBV27 and J usage is TRBJ1-3; D not resolved. Germline V gives CDR1 MNHEY, CDR2 SMNVEV (reference sequence). Trimming removed 6 bases from V and 0 bases from J, with 6 bases in between. CDR3 length: 13 residues. The CDR3 coding sequence is TGTGCCAGCAGCCCAATCTCTGGAAACACCATATATTTT. Encoded protein: CASSPISGNTIYF.

The chain recombines TRBV19 with TRBJ2-5; TRBD1 might be the D (5 bases). The germline V gene encodes CDR1 LNHDA and CDR2 SQIVND (reference sequence). Trimming removed 3 bases at V and 1 base at J, with 12 bases between. The CDR3 covers 15 residues. The CDR3 DNA is TGTGCCAGTAGTATCGGGCCAGGGCCCCAAGAGACCCAGTACTTC. Its translation: CASSIGPGPQETQYF.

The V and J genes are TRBV24-1 and TRBJ2-6; 8 bases map to TRBD1. Trimming removed 3 bases from V and 0 bases from J; junction bases left unmatched: 9. CDR3 length: 19 residues. Germline CDR1 is KGHDR and CDR2 is SFDVKD. CDR3 sequence (DNA): TGTGCCACCAGTGATGGTGTCGGGACAGGAGACTCTGGGGCCAACGTCCTGACTTTC. Protein product: CATSDGVGTGDSGANVLTF.

The gene calls are TRBV24-1 and TRBJ2-2, with TRBD2 as a possible D gene (6 bases). Germline CDR1 reads KGHDR; CDR2 reads SFDVKD. V was cut by 5 bases and J by 6 bases, with 15 bases left in between. The CDR3 is made up of 15 amino acids. The CDR3 spells CATSAELAQPGELFF. CDR3 DNA: TGTGCCACCAGTGCTGAGCTAGCGCAGCCCGGGGAGCTGTTTTTT.

This sequence joins TRBV7-2 and TRBJ2-7; TRBD1 might be the D (6 bases). The CDR3 runs 14 residues. The V gene's germline CDR1 is SGHTA and CDR2 FQGNSA. Between the trimmed V and J ends, which lost 4 bases and 4 bases, there was a span of 14 bases. CDR3 sequence: CASSSILQGYEQYF. The CDR3, as DNA: TGTGCCAGCAGCTCAATATTACAGGGATACGAGCAGTACTTC.

CDR3 protein: CASSRRQGVNQPQHF. The CDR3 DNA is TGTGCCAGCAGCCGACGACAGGGAGTTAATCAGCCCCAGCATTTT. The V and J genes are TRBV6-5 and TRBJ1-5; 7 bases match TRBD1. V lost 6 bases and J lost 4; bases outside the gene matches: 9. The CDR3 is made up of 15 amino acids. Germline V gene data show CDR1 as MNHEY and CDR2 as SVGAGI.

The chain couples TRBV19 to TRBJ2-5; D not resolved. The germline CDR1 and CDR2 sequences are LNHDA and SQIVND (reference sequence). The CDR3 is 13 residues long. V was pared by 3 bases and J by 4 bases, with 9 bases between. The CDR3 protein is CASSIGGRETQYF. CDR3 nucleotide sequence: TGTGCCAGTAGTATTGGCGGAAGAGAGACCCAGTACTTC.

This chain uses TRBV6-4 with TRBJ2-5, with 7 positions matching TRBD2. The V and J ends lost 5 bases and 2 bases, in that order; junction bases with no gene match: 8. The germline V gene encodes CDR1 MRHNA and CDR2 SNTAGT. The CDR3 totals 15 residues. The CDR3 DNA is TGTGCCAGCAGTCCGGAGGGCGGGAGTCAAGAGACCCAGTACTTC. Residues: CASSPEGGSQETQYF.

The J gene is TRBJ1-2, the V gene TRBV10-3; 7 nucleotides line up with TRBD1. CDR1 and CDR2 from the germline V gene are ENHRY and SYGVKD. Trimming cost V 5 bases and J 2 bases; bases outside gene matches: 5. The length of the CDR3 is 14 residues. The CDR3 coding sequence is TGTGCCATCAGTACAGACAGGGAGAACTATGGCTACACCTTC. It is translated as CAISTDRENYGYTF.

This clone was found once. The rearrangement links TRBV10-2 to TRBJ1-3; the match to TRBD1 covers 7 bases. CDR1 and CDR2 from the germline V gene are WSHSY and SAAADI. The CDR3 is 15 residues long. V lost 7 bases and J lost 0; bases outside the gene matches: 6. CDR3 residues: CASKAGGPSGNTIYF. The CDR3 region has the DNA TGCGCCAGCAAGGCAGGGGGTCCCTCTGGAAACACCATATATTTT.

In the case of this clone: The same CDR3 is also encoded by other DNA sequences in this sample. The rearrangement joins TRBV7-2 to TRBJ2-7, with 10 bases lining up with TRBD2. This CDR3 has 16 amino acids. J was trimmed by 3 bases and V by 1 base; bases with no gene match: 6. CDR1 SGHTA and CDR2 FQGNSA come from the germline V gene. CDR3 loop: CASSLEGSGGYYEQYF. For the CDR3, the DNA is TGTGCCAGCAGCTTAGAGGGTAGCGGGGGGTACTACGAGCAGTACTTC.

The J gene is TRBJ1-1, the V gene TRBV7-6, with 8 bases fitting TRBD1. Trimming at V came to 5 bases and at J to 3 bases, leaving 8 bases not matched to a gene. The V gene's germline CDR1 is SGHVS and CDR2 FNYEAQ. This CDR3 is 15 amino acids long. The CDR3 reads CASSHGQGRDTEAFF. CDR3 DNA: TGTGCCAGCAGCCATGGACAGGGAAGGGACACTGAAGCTTTCTTT.

The V gene is TRBV7-8, the J gene TRBJ2-1, with 13 bases that match TRBD2. Germline CDR1 reads SGHVS; CDR2 reads FQNEAQ. The CDR3 loop spans 15 amino acids. Germline trimming cut 4 bases from V and 9 bases from J; bases unmatched to any gene: 6. CDR3: CASSSGLAGVGEQFF. As DNA, the CDR3 is TGTGCCAGCAGCTCCGGACTAGCGGGAGTGGGTGAGCAGTTCTTC.

This chain uses TRBV7-8 with TRBJ2-7; D may be TRBD1 (6 bases). Germline V gene lookup returns CDR1 SGHVS and CDR2 FQNEAQ. The CDR3 extends over 16 amino acids. V lost 1 base and J lost 3, with 16 bases in between. Written as DNA, the CDR3 is TGTGCCAGCAGCTTAGTAGTAAGTCAGGGGTACTACGAGCAGTACTTC. As protein: CASSLVVSQGYYEQYF.

Regarding this clone: This CDR3 is also generated by other DNA sequences in the sample. The chain is built from TRBV11-2 and TRBJ2-5, with a tentative D call TRBD2 (6 bases). The V gene lost 5 bases and the J gene lost 4 bases, with 11 bases spanning the gap. CDR1 and CDR2 (germline): SGHAT, FQNNGV. CDR3 length: 13 residues. CDR3 DNA: TGTGCCAGCAGCGAGACTAGTGGAGAGACCCAGTACTTC. It specifies CASSETSGETQYF.

V is TRBV19 and J is TRBJ2-2, with D possibly being TRBD1 (7 bases). This CDR3 has 17 amino acids. V lost 1 base and J 3 bases, leaving 15 bases between the germline ends. Germline V gene sequence: CDR1 LNHDA, CDR2 SQIVND (reference sequence). The CDR3 DNA sequence: TGTGCCAGTAGTATAGGATCGGGGGACAGATACACCGGGGAGCTGTTTTTT. Encoded protein: CASSIGSGDRYTGELFF. The full variable domain, rest sourced from reference TRBV19 and TRBJ2-2, is DGGITQSPKYLFRKEGQNVTLSCEQNLNHDAMYWYRQDPGQGLRLIYYSQIVNDFQKGDIAEGYSVSREKKESFPLTVTSAQKNPTAFYLCASSIGSGDRYTGELFFGEGSRLTVL.

The chain has TRBV7-2 and TRBJ2-1; perhaps TRBD1 as D (6 bases). V was cut by 5 bases and J by 0 bases, with 20 bases left in between. The CDR3 loop spans 18 amino acids. CDR1 SGHTA and CDR2 FQGNSA come from the germline V gene. The CDR3 region is CASSQNLGQLSSYNEQFF. CDR3 DNA: TGTGCCAGCAGCCAAAACCTCGGACAGCTCAGCTCCTACAATGAGCAGTTCTTC.

The chain employs TRBV18 and TRBJ2-7; 7 nucleotides line up with TRBD1. Trimming removed 1 base from V and 0 bases from J; junction bases left unmatched: 3. CDR1 and CDR2 from the germline V gene are KGHSH and LQKENI. The CDR3 totals 15 residues. The CDR3: CASSPQGQNSYEQYF. The CDR3 DNA reads TGTGCCAGCTCACCACAGGGACAGAACTCCTACGAGCAGTACTTC.

CDR3 coding DNA: TGTGCCAGTAGTATCTCCGGGGAGACCTATGGCTACACCTTC. Its translation is CASSISGETYGYTF. The chain has TRBV19 and TRBJ1-2; D is unclear. CDR3 length: 14 amino acids. Germline CDR1 reads LNHDA; CDR2 reads SQIVND (reference sequence). Trimming stripped 3 bases from V and 4 bases from J, with 12 bases between.

Written as DNA, the CDR3 is TGTGCCAGTAGTATGGGGACAGGGATACTCTCTGGGGCCAACGTCCTGACTTTC. Translation: CASSMGTGILSGANVLTF. The rearrangement links TRBV19 to TRBJ2-6; 9 bases match TRBD1. The V and J ends lost 3 bases and 0 bases, in that order; junction bases with no gene match: 6. The CDR3 spans 18 residues. Germline V gives CDR1 LNHDA, CDR2 SQIVND (reference sequence). Full variable domain (outside the CDR3, taken from reference TRBV19 and TRBJ2-6): DGGITQSPKYLFRKEGQNVTLSCEQNLNHDAMYWYRQDPGQGLRLIYYSQIVNDFQKGDIAEGYSVSREKKESFPLTVTSAQKNPTAFYLCASSMGTGILSGANVLTFGAGSRLTVL.

The V and J genes are TRBV2 and TRBJ1-1; a possible D gene is TRBD1 (5 bases). Germline CDR1 reads SNHLY; CDR2 reads FYNNEI. Deletions cut 2 bases from V and 7 bases from J, with 20 bases between. The CDR3 spans 16 residues. This CDR3 reads CASSEIRLGEGHEAFF. The DNA of the CDR3 is TGTGCCAGCAGTGAAATCCGGCTTGGGGAGGGGCATGAAGCTTTCTTT.

The rearrangement links TRBV28 to TRBJ2-3, with 11 bases identical to TRBD1. The CDR3 runs to 15 residues. The V gene end was trimmed by 4 bases and the J gene end by 5 bases; junction bases not matched to a gene: 5. The V gene's germline CDR1 is MDHEN and CDR2 SYDVKM. The CDR3 loop reads CASSWTGGVQDTQYF. CDR3 nucleotides: TGTGCCAGCAGTTGGACAGGGGGCGTTCAAGATACGCAGTATTTT. Full variable domain (rest looked up from reference TRBV28 and TRBJ2-3): DVKVTQSSRYLVKRTGEKVFLECVQDMDHENMFWYRQDPGLGLRLIYFSYDVKMKEKGDIPEGYSVSREKKERFSLILESASTNQTSMYLCASSWTGGVQDTQYFGPGTRLTVL.

The chain is built from TRBV7-2 and TRBJ2-7, with TRBD1 matching 7 bases. The germline V gene encodes CDR1 SGHTA and CDR2 FQGNSA. Trimming removed 6 bases from V and 3 bases from J; junction bases left unmatched: 11. The CDR3 length is 15 residues. The CDR3 reads CASRRNRGLDYEQYF. CDR3 DNA sequence: TGTGCCAGCAGACGTAACAGGGGATTGGACTACGAGCAGTACTTC.

The chain employs TRBV19 and TRBJ2-1; the D is unclear. Deletions cut 2 bases from V and 3 bases from J, with 8 bases between. The CDR3 is 14 amino acids. Germline CDR1 reads LNHDA; CDR2 reads SQIVND (reference sequence). CDR3 DNA: TGTGCCAGTAGTATAAGCCCTATCTACAATGAGCAGTTCTTC. Encoded protein: CASSISPIYNEQFF.

This rearrangement joins TRBV2 to TRBJ2-3; D is ambiguous. In germline, CDR1 is SNHLY, CDR2 FYNNEI. This CDR3 contains 12 residues. V gave up 6 bases and J gave up 6 bases, with 10 bases separating them. In nucleotides, the CDR3 is TGTGCCAGCAGGCCTATCTCTGATACGCAGTATTTT. This sequence encodes CASRPISDTQYF. Supplemented by reference TRBV2 and TRBJ2-3, the full variable domain reads EPEVTQTPSHQVTQMGQEVILRCVPISNHLYFYWYRQILGQKVEFLVSFYNNEISEKSEIFDDQFSVERPDGSNFTLKIRSTKLEDSAMYFCASRPISDTQYFGPGTRLTVL.

The chain's CDR3 is CASSPLAGEPYNEQFF. The CDR3 DNA sequence: TGTGCCAGCAGCCCTTTAGCGGGAGAACCCTACAATGAGCAGTTCTTC. The chain is built from TRBV11-2 and TRBJ2-1; 9 nucleotides align to TRBD2. Germline V CDR1 and CDR2: SGHAT, FQNNGV. The CDR3 has 16 amino acids. Trimming at V came to 5 bases and at J to 2 bases, leaving 7 bases not matched to a gene.

The chain uses TRBV9 and TRBJ2-5; TRBD1 agrees at 7 bases. V was pared by 0 bases and J by 1 base, with 3 bases of the junction left unmatched. The V gene's germline CDR1 is SGDLS and CDR2 YYNGEE. This CDR3 is 15 amino acids long. The DNA of the CDR3 is TGTGCCAGCAGCGTAGAACAGGGGCCCCAAGAGACCCAGTACTTC. Protein sequence: CASSVEQGPQETQYF.